This TCR beta chain was sequenced during a study of T cell responses to AZD1222 COVID-19 vaccine (dated by TCRdb to the early 2020s). Notes on the research overall: AZD1222 recipients with second doses at about 4 weeks or about 12 weeks were pooled, because spike-specific TCR depth and breadth did not differ between schedules. A total of 233 trial participants underwent TCR sequencing, of whom 207 received two doses of AZD1222 and some 25 received two doses of the MenACWY control vaccine. Trial participants were enrolled by age into subgroups of 18-55, 56-69 and 70-plus years, and around 150, 29 and 61 TCR-sequenced participants, respectively, were included in these subgroups. Paper-wide results and their limitations: In the small 56-69-year group, the increase in depth fell short of significance, most likely because of low power. CD4 TCRs associated with the vaccine covered the entire spike protein, and the dominant responses were in regions 160-218 and 743-854. Epitopes outside the regions mutated in the B.1.351 and B.1.1.7 variants were reportedly recognized by nearly half of the unique spike-specific TCRs. No day 14 peak-response samples were available, so repertoires were characterized only after the peak T cell response. A significant rise in spike-specific TCR breadth and depth was observed after two AZD1222 doses relative to day 0 and relative to MenACWY recipients. Conclusions about previously exposed vaccinees are limited, since just a handful of AZD1222 recipients were seropositive for SARS-CoV-2 at baseline. Most participants were white British and females outnumbered males, and the authors suggested that clonal diversity may have been underestimated.

The CDR3 regions of human TCRbeta chains were analyzed by immunosequencing. Concerning the study's data processing: TCRs in the repertoires were compared against a reference library of SARS-CoV-2-specific TCRs that had been generated with the MIRA antigen-specificity platform. Breadth was defined as the fraction of unique TCRs that were SARS-CoV-2-associated. Depth was defined as the fraction of total T cells that were SARS-CoV-2-associated. Using the MIRA data, every spike-specific TCR was mapped to the spike region that the TCR reacted to and assigned to either a CD4 or a CD8 class. Log10-transformed breadth and depth values were compared by one-way ANOVA with Sidak's multiple comparisons tests. TCRdb obtained this table from immuneACCESS and retained in-frame rearrangements with V and J assigned. These tables miss some clones; where compared with another copy, unresolved V genes account for less than half of the shortfall, and the remainder is unexplained. The V and J calls and clone size come from that table; D and trimming were worked out from the DNA. The sample yields about 140,000 clones; roughly 89% were counted once. The ten largest account for 1.5% to 2% of the sample.

The time point label, as the study defines it: baseline before first vaccination. Vaccinee samples came from UK trials COV001 and COV002, including a single-blind randomized controlled phase 2/3 trial of AZD1222 (ChAdOx1 nCoV-19) in healthy adults. Trial participant PBMC samples were collected at day 0 and day 28 after the second dose for TCRbeta chain sequencing. Trimming accounts for 6 bases at V and 0 bases at J, while the number of junction bases matched to no gene is 7. CDR1 is given as SNHLY and CDR2 as FYNNEI, both from the germline V gene. Measured from the cysteine to the phenylalanine, the CDR3 is 17 residues long. Here the CDR3 DNA is all that survives: 51 bases in frame from base 1. This clone appeared a single time. Its antigen is currently not known. No much larger clonotype is one base removed from it; base qualities were not supplied.

This TCR derives from an adult in good health. Source: peripheral blood, taken on day 0 of AZD1222 vaccination. The chain was built from TRBV2 and TRBJ1-6, and 8 bases in between align with TRBD1. The DNA sequence follows: TGTGCCAGCAGCTACACAGGGGGACCCTCCTATAATTCACCCCTCCACTTT. The encoded protein is CASSYTGGPSYNSPLHF.